The clone carrying this TCR beta chain was detected many times. Its antigen remains unidentified. Each single cDNA molecule received a unique molecular identifier. TCRdb reprocessed the 5' RACE reads via MiXCR and lists one record per CDR3 protein. Of under 30,000 distinct CDR3 sequences in the sample, roughly 5% were seen once. These data come from a study of early T cells in non-severe SARS-CoV-2 infection. On the study more broadly: The sequenced material was bulk RNA from unsorted whole blood, and its chains were unpaired.

Study observations and caveats: Matching against VDJdb likely underestimated virus-specific expansions, favoring anti-spike CD8.

Germline-derived CDR1 and CDR2 are DFQATT and SNEGSKA (reference sequence). This CDR3 has 15 amino acids. V was clipped by 6 bases and J by 0 bases, with 15 bases between them. The rearrangement links TRBV20-1 to TRBJ1-5; a possible D gene is TRBD1 (5 bases). The sample consisted of whole blood. The source is an adult who was a healthcare worker with PCR-confirmed SARS-CoV-2 infection or an uninfected control (not recorded which). Here the CDR3 reads CSARLPQGSNQPQHF. In nucleotides, the CDR3 is TGCAGTGCACGATTACCCCAGGGTAGCAATCAGCCCCAGCATTTT.